The 20 T cell receptor beta chains below were found in one sample sequenced in a study of vaccination effects on CD4 cells after COVID-19. The assay was immunoSEQ multiplex PCR, and TCRdb's table has in-frame clones only and misses some. The data hold about 40,000 clones, with about 60% observed a single time. Antigen-specific CD4+ T cell clonotypes were called by their expansion after viral peptide-pool culture in ViraFEST. An approximately 10-day culture period preceded the isolation of CD4+ T cells. Vaccinated recipients, who were negative for nucleocapsid antibodies, had no history of SARS-CoV-2 infection. These receptors' antigens are unknown. Material: CD4+ T cells from PBMCs cultured with HCoV-OC43 spike peptides, obtained before COVID-19 vaccination. The subset was: HCoV-OC43 spike overlapping peptide pool stimulation. These receptors were collected from a human donor who received a COVID-19 vaccine.

The V gene is TRBV21-1, the J gene TRBJ2-1; whether TRBD1, the table's D call, matches the DNA was not checked. TRBV21-1 is termed a pseudogene. The length of the CDR3 is 14 residues. CDR3 nucleotide sequence: TGTGCCAGCAGCAAAAGACAGGGAGACAATGAGCAGTTCTTC. Translated, it gives CASSKRQGDNEQFF.

The chain links TRBV4-1 to TRBJ1-2; D may be TRBD1 (6 bases). There are 17 residues in the CDR3. Trimming shortened V by 0 bases and J by 3 bases, and 17 bases separated the two germline ends. Per germline, CDR1 MGHRA and CDR2 YSYEKL. For the CDR3, the DNA is TGCGCCAGCAGCCAAGAGAGAACAGGGAGAAGATACTATGGCTACACCTTC. Its protein product is CASSQERTGRRYYGYTF.

V usage is TRBV6-2 or TRBV6-3 and J usage is TRBJ2-5, with 12 bases matching TRBD2. The germline V gene encodes CDR1 MNHEY and CDR2 SVGEGT. The CDR3 has 17 residues. V lost 2 bases and J lost 1; bases outside the gene matches: 5. CDR3 amino acids: CASSYPTSGRTQETQYF. Here the CDR3 DNA reads TGTGCCAGCAGTTACCCAACTAGCGGGAGGACCCAAGAGACCCAGTACTTC.

The chain employs TRBV6-6 and TRBJ2-7; TRBD2 agrees at 10 bases. CDR1 and CDR2 from the germline V gene are MNHNY and SVGAGI (reference sequence). The length of the CDR3 is 16 residues. Unmatched junction bases numbered 10, after V lost 3 bases and J lost 5 bases. DNA for the CDR3: TGTGCCAGCAGTTATAGCGGGGGGCCGAAAATCAACGAGCAGTACTTC. Residues: CASSYSGGPKINEQYF.

This clone was found a few times. The chain joins TRBV3-1 (or the pseudogene TRBV3-2) to TRBJ2-7; D is undetermined. V dropped 3 bases and J dropped 1 base, with 7 bases sitting between them. Germline V gene data show CDR1 as LGHDT and CDR2 as YNNKEL (reference sequence). CDR3 size: 13 residues. The CDR3 coding sequence is TGTGCCAGCAGCCAGTCCCAATCCTACGAGCAGTACTTC. Its protein product is CASSQSQSYEQYF.

CDR3 coding DNA: TGTGCCAGCAGACGTGAGTCTGGCTACGAGCAGTACTTC. It encodes CASRRESGYEQYF. The genes are TRBV6-5 and TRBJ2-7; D is unclear. V was cut by 6 bases and J by 3 bases, with 12 bases left in between. CDR3 size: 13 residues. Per the germline V gene, CDR1 is MNHEY and CDR2 is SVGAGI.

This clone was recorded a few times. The genes are TRBV5-1 and TRBJ2-1; maybe TRBD1 (5 bases). The CDR3 is 15 amino acids. Germline V gene sequence: CDR1 SGHRS, CDR2 YFSETQ. V was pared by 2 bases and J by 0 bases, with 9 bases between. Here the CDR3 DNA reads TGCGCCAGCAGCTTAACAGGAATCTCCTACAATGAGCAGTTCTTC. Protein: CASSLTGISYNEQFF.

This clone was seen once. The chain uses TRBV19 and TRBJ2-5; 11 bases fit TRBD2. CDR3 length: 13 residues. The germline V gene encodes CDR1 LNHDA and CDR2 SQIVND (reference sequence). J was trimmed by 10 bases and V by 5 bases; bases with no gene match: 6. CDR3 sequence reads: CASSATSGMRQYF. As DNA, the CDR3 is TGTGCCAGTAGTGCGACTAGCGGGATGCGCCAGTACTTC.

The gene calls are TRBV12-5 and TRBJ2-6; D unresolved. The germline V gene encodes CDR1 LGHNT and CDR2 FRNRAP. The CDR3 has 15 residues. The V end lost 0 bases, the J end lost 0 bases, and 3 bases lay between the germline ends. The CDR3: CASGLVPSGANVLTF. DNA of the CDR3: TGTGCTAGTGGTTTGGTCCCCTCTGGGGCCAACGTCCTGACTTTC.

The V and J genes are TRBV18 and TRBJ1-3, with D possibly TRBD1 on 5 matching bases. There are 17 residues in the CDR3. Trimming cost V 4 bases and J 0 bases, with 16 bases left between them. Germline CDR1 KGHSH, CDR2 LQKENI. The CDR3 DNA follows: TGTGCCAGCTCACAAGCCCCGGGACGGAGCTCTGGAAACACCATATATTTT. Translation gives CASSQAPGRSSGNTIYF.

This clone has just a few counts. The rearrangement uses TRBV6-5 and TRBJ1-5, with D possibly matching TRBD1 (6 bases). CDR1 is MNHEY, CDR2 SVGAGI, per germline. There are 15 residues in the CDR3. The V end was cut by 0 bases, the J end by 7 bases, with 13 bases between. In DNA, the CDR3 is TGTGCCAGCAGTTACTCGAGGTGGGGGCGACAGCCCCAGCATTTT. This encodes CASSYSRWGRQPQHF.

The rearrangement joins TRBV12-5 to TRBJ1-1, with 7 bases that match TRBD1. With V trimmed by 1 base and J by 4 bases, 18 bases remained unmatched. There are 19 residues in the CDR3. CDR1 is LGHNT, CDR2 FRNRAP, per germline. The CDR3 here is CASGLDYRNQGDLSTEAFF. The CDR3, as DNA: TGTGCTAGTGGTTTGGACTATAGAAACCAGGGGGACCTGAGCACTGAAGCTTTCTTT.

This rearrangement joins TRBV2 to TRBJ1-5; no reliable D call. CDR3 length: 16 residues. Trimming took 6 bases from V and 0 from J, leaving 15 bases between them. The germline V gene encodes CDR1 SNHLY and CDR2 FYNNEI. In DNA, the CDR3 is TGTGCCAGCAGCGGTGGGAACTTTTATAGCAATCAGCCCCAGCATTTT. Amino acid sequence: CASSGGNFYSNQPQHF.

The rearrangement uses TRBV19 and TRBJ2-2; either TRBD1 or TRBD2 may fit D (5 bases each). Germline loops: CDR1 LNHDA, CDR2 SQIVND (reference sequence). This CDR3 is 15 amino acids long. The germline V and J ends were trimmed by 5 bases and 0 bases, with 10 bases remaining between them. The CDR3 sequence: CASSAGTTNTGELFF. The CDR3 DNA reads as TGTGCCAGTAGTGCCGGGACGACGAACACCGGGGAGCTGTTTTTT.

The V call is TRBV4-1, the J call TRBJ2-7, with a possible D match to TRBD1 (6 bases). The CDR3 totals 16 residues. Trimming took 1 base from V and 2 from J, leaving 15 bases between them. The germline gives CDR1 MGHRA, CDR2 YSYEKL. The DNA of the CDR3 is TGCGCCAGCAGCCAAGGGGGGCAGGGGTCCCCCTACGAGCAGTACTTC. As protein: CASSQGGQGSPYEQYF.

J is TRBJ2-4 and V is TRBV3-1 (or the pseudogene TRBV3-2), with D perhaps TRBD1 (6 bases). Looked up from germline, CDR1 is LGHDT and CDR2 is YNNKEL (reference sequence). Trimming shortened V by 4 bases and J by 8 bases, and 9 bases separated the two germline ends. CDR3 size: 12 residues. In DNA, the CDR3 is TGTGCCAGCAGCCCAGAGGGGGACATTCAGTACTTC. Protein: CASSPEGDIQYF.

The V and J genes are TRBV19 and TRBJ1-5; 7 bases map to TRBD1. V lost 6 bases, J lost 7 bases, and 12 bases stayed unmatched. Germline V gene lookup returns CDR1 LNHDA and CDR2 SQIVND (reference sequence). This CDR3 comprises 15 residues. The CDR3 DNA follows: TGTGCCAGTAGCCCCCAAGAGGGGGCAGGGCAGCCCCAGCATTTT. This codes for CASSPQEGAGQPQHF.

V is TRBV15 and J is TRBJ1-2; 7 nucleotides line up with TRBD1. The CDR3 has 15 amino acids. The trim removed 3 bases at V and 3 bases at J, leaving 7 bases unmatched. Germline loops: CDR1 LNHNV, CDR2 YYDKDF (reference sequence). The CDR3 is CATSSSGQTYYGYTF. The CDR3 DNA reads TGTGCCACCAGCAGCTCGGGACAGACCTACTATGGCTACACCTTC.

This clone was detected once. The chain employs TRBV3-1 (or the pseudogene TRBV3-2) and TRBJ1-2; D might be TRBD1 (5 bases). Germline CDR1 and CDR2: LGHDT and YNNKEL (reference sequence). V was cut by 3 bases and J by 4 bases, with 12 bases left in between. CDR3 length equals 14 residues. The DNA for the CDR3 is TGTGCCAGCAGCCAGACGGACAAGTTCTATGGCTACACCTTC. It encodes CASSQTDKFYGYTF.

Here the CDR3 reads CASSLPGQGESTGELFF. The CDR3 nucleotides are TGCGCCAGCAGCTTACCGGGACAGGGGGAATCCACCGGGGAGCTGTTTTTT. The genes are TRBV4-1 and TRBJ2-2; the match to TRBD1 covers 11 bases. The germline V gene encodes CDR1 MGHRA and CDR2 YSYEKL. This CDR3 spans 17 amino acids. Trimming removed 5 bases from V and 4 bases from J; junction bases left unmatched: 9.